This paragraph covers one T cell receptor beta chain sequence. Its target antigen remains unknown. No much larger clone exists at a distance of one base, and base qualities are not known. Synthetic TCR analog templates were spiked into each PCR so that absolute template abundance could be estimated from read counts. TCRbeta CDR3 regions were amplified from genomic DNA with bias-controlled V and J gene primers using the immunoSEQ assay. Rearranged TCRbeta segments were sequenced at approximately 20X coverage. As for the authors' bioinformatics: Sequencing errors were corrected by clustering, and CDR3s were annotated against IMGT so that V, D and J genes could be assigned. Downstream analyses used only productive TCRbeta rearrangements, leaving out any out-of-frame or stop-codon sequences. To compute clonality, Shannon entropy was normalized by the log of the number of unique productive sequences and then subtracted from one. Clones differing between time points or between blood and tumor were identified using Fisher's exact test with Benjamini-Hochberg correction, with an adjusted p below 0.01 applied as the threshold. TCRdb took over this immuneACCESS table, retaining in-frame rearrangements with V and J assigned. Such tables are incomplete; in checked studies, under half of the missing clones stem from an unresolved V gene, and the remainder is unexplained. Clone size and V and J calls were adopted from that table, with D and trimming inferred from the DNA. This sample is represented by 95,000 or so clones; around 87% of them were singletons. Roughly 2% of the sample comes from the top ten.

Explained via the paper, the time point label denotes: pretreatment peripheral blood. A cohort of 25 to 30 patients with locally advanced or metastatic urothelial carcinoma, treated at Memorial Sloan Kettering on a trial protocol, was included. Peripheral blood mononuclear cells were collected pretreatment and during treatment, with between 1 and 8 total time points per patient. The Qiagen DNeasy Blood extraction kit was used to purify genomic DNA from total PBMCs and tumor samples. PBMCs were collected pretreatment and during treatment and were isolated and stored as previously described. As encoded in the germline V gene (reference sequence), CDR1 is MNHEY while CDR2 is SMNVEV. Trimming takes 4 bases from V and 5 bases from J, and the germline ends sit 14 bases apart. The CDR3 covers 14 residues, taking in both the cysteine and the phenylalanine. CDR3 DNA is the only sequence kept; it has 42 bases, read in frame from the first base.

This sample was taken from a study of PD-L1 blockade in urothelial cancer (dated by TCRdb to about 2017). Background for the entire study: Therapy was started at some point between 2013 and 2015 for all patients, and atezolizumab 1,200 mg was administered intravenously every 3 weeks. Blood samples were analyzed at two time points: 3 weeks after treatment start (second dose) and 6 weeks after treatment start. An exploratory multi-omic analysis was conducted of the somatic, immune and clinical correlates of response to PD-L1 blockade with atezolizumab in urothelial cancer. TCR sequencing covered pretreatment tumor samples and matched, serially collected peripheral blood taken before and after atezolizumab treatment. In the same patients, pretreatment tumors underwent whole exome sequencing and RNA sequencing in addition to TCR sequencing. About nine tenths of the roughly 29 patients were males with bladder-origin urothelial cancer, and about 65% of the roughly 29 reported a prior smoking history. Patients had an ECOG performance status of 0 or 1 and had received between 0 and 3 prior chemotherapy regimens. Pretreatment blood TCR-seq was available for about 27 patients, at least one posttreatment blood collection was obtained for roughly 25 patients, and tumor TCR-seq was available for roughly 25 patients. Blood samples yielded a median of roughly 140,000 T cells and more than 80,000 unique TCRs, with median clonality approximately 0.08. Several patients reached durable clinical benefit, while some 21 patients did not. Durable clinical benefit was defined as a progression-free survival longer than 6 months, and TCR features were additionally tested against progression-free survival and overall survival. Beyond this particular receptor, the publication reports: At 3 weeks after the start of treatment, tumor-associated TCR clones in peripheral blood had expanded more in patients with durable benefit (n ≈ 20, p = 0.022). A pretreatment peripheral blood TCR clonality below the median was linked to improved progression-free and overall survival. Because of the small sample size (n ≈ 29) and the many exploratory analyses performed, the results are intended to be regarded as hypothesis-generating.

This clonotype was obtained from a man in his 60s with urothelial cancer. In this chain, TRBV27 is recombined with TRBJ1-1, with a weak D call of TRBD1 (6 bases match). The sample was PBMCs, taken around atezolizumab (anti-PD-L1) treatment. The CDR3 has the sequence CASSSSQGLTEAFF. The bases read TGTGCCAGCAGTTCGAGCCAGGGGTTGACTGAAGCTTTCTTT.